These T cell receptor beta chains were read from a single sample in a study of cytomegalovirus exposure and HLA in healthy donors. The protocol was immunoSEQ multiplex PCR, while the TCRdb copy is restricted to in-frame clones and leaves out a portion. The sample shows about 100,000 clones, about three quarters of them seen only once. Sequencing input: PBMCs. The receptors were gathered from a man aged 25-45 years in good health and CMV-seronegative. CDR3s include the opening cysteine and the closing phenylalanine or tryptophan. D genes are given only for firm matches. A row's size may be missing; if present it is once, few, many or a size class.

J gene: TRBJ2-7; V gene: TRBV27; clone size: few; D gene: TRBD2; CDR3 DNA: TGTGCCAGCAGTCTAGCGGGGCCCTACTACGAGCAGTACTTC; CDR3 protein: CASSLAGPYYEQYF
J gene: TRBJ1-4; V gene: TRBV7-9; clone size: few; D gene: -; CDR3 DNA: TGTTCCAGCAGCTTAGGGGGGGGTGAAAAACTGTTTTTT; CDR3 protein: CSSSLGGGEKLFF
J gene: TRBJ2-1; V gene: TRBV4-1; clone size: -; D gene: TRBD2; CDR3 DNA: TGCGCCAGCAGCCAAGAGGGTGGGGCTAGCGGGTGGGATAATTACAATGAGCAGTTCTTC; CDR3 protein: CASSQEGGASGWDNYNEQFF
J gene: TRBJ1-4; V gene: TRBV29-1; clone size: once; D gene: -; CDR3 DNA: TGCAGCGGTCGTTTGGGGGGGCGAGAAAAACTGTTTTTT; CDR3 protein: CSGRLGGREKLFF
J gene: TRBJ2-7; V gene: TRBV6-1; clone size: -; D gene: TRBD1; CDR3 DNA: TGTGCCAGCAACGACAGGGTTTCCGAGCAGTACTTC; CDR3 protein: CASNDRVSEQYF
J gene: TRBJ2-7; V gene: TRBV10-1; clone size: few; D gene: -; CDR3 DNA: TGCGCCAGCAGTGACAAGGGAGACAACAACTACGAGCAGTACTTC; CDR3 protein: CASSDKGDNNYEQYF
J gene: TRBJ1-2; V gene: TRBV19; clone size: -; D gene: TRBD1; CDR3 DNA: TGTGCCAGTAGTGCGGCAGGGGGCACTGGCTACACCTTC; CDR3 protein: CASSAAGGTGYTF
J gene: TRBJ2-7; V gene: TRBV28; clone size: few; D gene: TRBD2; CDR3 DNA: TGTGCCAGCAGCCTGGACCTCGGGACTAGCGGGAGGGCCTACACCTACGAGCAGTACTTC; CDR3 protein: CASSLDLGTSGRAYTYEQYF
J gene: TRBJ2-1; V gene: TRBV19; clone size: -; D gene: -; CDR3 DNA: TGTGCCAGTAGTATTTCGGGCTACAATGAGCAGTTCTTC; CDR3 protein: CASSISGYNEQFF
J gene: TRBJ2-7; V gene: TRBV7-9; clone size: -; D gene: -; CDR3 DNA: TGTGCCAGCAGCTTACTAGGTACAAGCTACGAGCAGTACTTC; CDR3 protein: CASSLLGTSYEQYF
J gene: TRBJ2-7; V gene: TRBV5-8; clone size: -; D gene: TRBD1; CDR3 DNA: TGTGCCAGCAGCTTCCGACAGGGGGTCTACGAGCAGTACTTC; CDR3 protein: CASSFRQGVYEQYF
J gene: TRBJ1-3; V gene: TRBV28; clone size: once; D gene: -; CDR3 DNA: TGTGCCAGCAGTTTGCCACAGTCGGGAAACACCATATATTTT; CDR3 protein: CASSLPQSGNTIYF
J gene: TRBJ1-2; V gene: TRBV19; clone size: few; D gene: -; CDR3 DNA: TGTGCCAGTAGCCGAATTATCGCCTCCCATCAGGATGGCTACACCTTC; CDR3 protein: CASSRIIASHQDGYTF
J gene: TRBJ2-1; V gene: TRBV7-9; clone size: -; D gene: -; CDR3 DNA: TGTGCCAGCAGTCCAGCGGAGGGGAGGAGTGAGCAGTTCTTC; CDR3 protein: CASSPAEGRSEQFF
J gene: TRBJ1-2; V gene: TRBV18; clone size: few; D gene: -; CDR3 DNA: TGTGCCAGCTCACCTGGTATGGTGGGAGATGGCTACACCTTC; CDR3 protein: CASSPGMVGDGYTF
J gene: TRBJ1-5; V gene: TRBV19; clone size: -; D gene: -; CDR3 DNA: TGTGCCAGTCACATTGGAGTTAGCAATCAGCCCCAGCATTTT; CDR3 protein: CASHIGVSNQPQHF
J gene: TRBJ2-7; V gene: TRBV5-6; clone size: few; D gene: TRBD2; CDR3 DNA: TGTGCCAGCAGCCCGGGAACTAGCGGGCGGGCCTACGAGCAGTACTTC; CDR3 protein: CASSPGTSGRAYEQYF
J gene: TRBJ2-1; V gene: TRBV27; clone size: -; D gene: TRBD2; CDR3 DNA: TGTGCCAGCAGTTTGACAGCGGGAGGTCTCAATGAGCAGTTCTTC; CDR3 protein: CASSLTAGGLNEQFF
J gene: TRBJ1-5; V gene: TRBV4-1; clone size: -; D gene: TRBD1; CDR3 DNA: TGCGCCAGCAGCCAAGCGCAGGGGGCTCGACAGCCCCAGCATTTT; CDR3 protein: CASSQAQGARQPQHF
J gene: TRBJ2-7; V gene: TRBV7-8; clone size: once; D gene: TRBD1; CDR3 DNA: TGTGCCAGCAGCACCCGGGACAGGGCTTACGAGCAGTACTTC; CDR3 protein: CASSTRDRAYEQYF
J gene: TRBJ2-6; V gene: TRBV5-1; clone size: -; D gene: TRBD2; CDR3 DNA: TGCGCCAGCAGCTTAGCGGGGACTCCTGGGGCCAACGTCCTGACTTTC; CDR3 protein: CASSLAGTPGANVLTF
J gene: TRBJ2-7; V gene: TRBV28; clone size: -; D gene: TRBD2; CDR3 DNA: TGTGCCAGCAGACCCTCTAGCGGCGGAGGGTACTTC; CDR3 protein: CASRPSSGGGYF
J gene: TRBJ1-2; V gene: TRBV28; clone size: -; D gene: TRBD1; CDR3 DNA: TGTGCCAGCAGTTCACAGGGGCTCTATGGCTACACCTTC; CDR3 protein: CASSSQGLYGYTF
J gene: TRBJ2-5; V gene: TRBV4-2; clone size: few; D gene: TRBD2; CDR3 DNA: TGTGCCAGCAGCCCTGGGACTAGCGGGGGGGCCGGGGAGACCCAGTACTTC; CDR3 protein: CASSPGTSGGAGETQYF
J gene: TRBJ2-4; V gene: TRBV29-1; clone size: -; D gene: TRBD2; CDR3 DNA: TGCAGCGTCGGAGGGGCTAGCGGGACCAGGGTAGACATTCAGTACTTC; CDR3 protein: CSVGGASGTRVDIQYF
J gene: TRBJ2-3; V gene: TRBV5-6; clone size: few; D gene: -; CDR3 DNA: TGTGCCAGCAGCCTGACAGGCCGAGGGCACTTTACAGATACGCAGTATTTT; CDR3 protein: CASSLTGRGHFTDTQYF
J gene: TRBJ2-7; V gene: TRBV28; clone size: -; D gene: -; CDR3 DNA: TGTGCCAGCAGTAGAAGGGGTAGCTCCTACGAGCAGTACTTC; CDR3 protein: CASSRRGSSYEQYF
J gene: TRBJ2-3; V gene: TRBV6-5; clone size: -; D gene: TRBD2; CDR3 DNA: TGTGCCAGCAGCCCTGGGACTAGTAGGACAGATACGCAGTATTTT; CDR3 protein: CASSPGTSRTDTQYF
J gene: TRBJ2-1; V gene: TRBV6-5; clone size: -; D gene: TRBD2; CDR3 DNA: TGTGCCAGCAGTACGCCCAAGCGGGAAAGGTATGAGCAGTTCTTC; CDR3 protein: CASSTPKRERYEQFF
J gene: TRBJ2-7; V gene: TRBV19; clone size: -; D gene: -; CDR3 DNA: TGTGCCAGTAGTCTCGGCTACGAGCAGTACTTC; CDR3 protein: CASSLGYEQYF
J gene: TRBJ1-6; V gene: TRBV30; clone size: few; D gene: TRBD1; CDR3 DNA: TGTGCCTGGAGTGGGGGACAGGCGTCACCCCTCCACTTT; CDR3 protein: CAWSGGQASPLHF
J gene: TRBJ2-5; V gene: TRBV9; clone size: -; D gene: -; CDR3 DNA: TGTGCCAGCAGCGTAGGGGCTAGCGCAGACCTTCAAGAGACCCAGTACTTC; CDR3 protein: CASSVGASADLQETQYF
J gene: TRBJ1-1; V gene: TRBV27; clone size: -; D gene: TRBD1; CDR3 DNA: TGTGCCAGCAGTTTAACGGCAGGGGGCAAGAACACTGAAGCTTTCTTT; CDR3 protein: CASSLTAGGKNTEAFF
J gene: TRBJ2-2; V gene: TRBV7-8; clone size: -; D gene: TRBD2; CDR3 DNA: TGTGCCAGCAGCTCGGGACTAGCGGGGACCGCGGGGACCGGGGAGCTGTTTTTT; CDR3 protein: CASSSGLAGTAGTGELFF